The rows below give T cell receptor beta chains drawn from one sample of a study of blood T cell repertoires in COVID-19. Profiling relied on immunoSEQ multiplex PCR, and the TCRdb table lists in-frame clones only, not all of them. This sample has 150,000 or so clones, with about 79% found just once. The sample was PBMCs or T cells enriched from blood (not recorded which). All receptors come from a man aged 45 to 65 who had recovered from COVID-19. Each CDR3 is given with its conserved first and last residue. D genes are given only for firm matches. Clone size is shown for a subset of rows, as once, few, many or a class of expanded clone.

TRBD1	TRBV7-9	TRBJ1-2	.	TGTGCCAGCAGCCGCTGGGAGGGACAGGGGATCAATGGCTACACCTTC	CASSRWEGQGINGYTF
TRBD1	TRBV6-5	TRBJ1-2	.	TGTGCCAGCAGTTACCCCGGCAGGGGGAACGGCTACACCTTC	CASSYPGRGNGYTF
.	TRBV4-1	TRBJ1-2	few	TGCGCCAGCAGCCACTCAGGCCCCTATGGCTACACCTTC	CASSHSGPYGYTF
.	TRBV6-2/TRBV6-3	TRBJ1-5	.	TGTGCCAGCAGTTACCCCCGACAGTCTGGGATGGGGAATCAGCCCCAGCATTTT	CASSYPRQSGMGNQPQHF
.	TRBV19	TRBJ2-3	few	TGTGCCAGTAGAACAGGGCTCAACACAGATACGCAGTATTTT	CASRTGLNTDTQYF
.	TRBV6-9	TRBJ1-2	.	TGTGCCACCGGTCTAGGGGAACCTAACTATGGCTACACCTTC	CATGLGEPNYGYTF
.	TRBV6-5	TRBJ1-5	.	TGTGCCAGCAGTTACGAGGGTAGCCAGCCCCAGCATTTT	CASSYEGSQPQHF
.	TRBV7-3	TRBJ1-3	.	TGTGCCAGCAGCGAGGGCTTCTCTGGAAACACCATATATTTT	CASSEGFSGNTIYF
TRBD1	TRBV12-5	TRBJ1-5	.	TGTGCTAGTGGTTTGGTACAGGGGGGGGCTGGCAATCAGCCCCAGCATTTT	CASGLVQGGAGNQPQHF
.	TRBV6-5	TRBJ1-5	.	TGTGCCAGCAGTTATGCAGGGGTGACGAATCAGCCCCAGCATTTT	CASSYAGVTNQPQHF
.	TRBV9	TRBJ2-3	.	TGTGCCAGCAGCGTAGAGGCGGGGGCCCTCACAGATACGCAGTATTTT	CASSVEAGALTDTQYF
.	TRBV2	TRBJ1-1	many	TGTGCCAGCAGTGCTAACACTGAAGCTTTCTTT	CASSANTEAFF
TRBD1	TRBV5-8	TRBJ1-5	.	TGTGCCAGCAGGATTGGGACAGGAAGCAATCAGCCCCAGCATTTT	CASRIGTGSNQPQHF
TRBD2	TRBV19	TRBJ2-1	.	TGTGCCAGTAGTATGGGGCTAGCGGGGGTCAATGAGCAGTTCTTC	CASSMGLAGVNEQFF
.	TRBV11-3	TRBJ2-5	.	TGTGCCAGCCGGGAGACCCAGTACTTC	CASRETQYF
TRBD1	TRBV6-5	TRBJ1-1	.	TGTGCCAGCAGCGGGACAGGGAAAGCTTTCTTT	CASSGTGKAFF
.	TRBV7-9	TRBJ1-2	.	TGTGCCAGCAGCTCTAGGACAGATACTAACTATGGCTACACCTTC	CASSSRTDTNYGYTF
TRBD1	TRBV7-9	TRBJ1-1	few	TGTGCCAGCAGCCCCGGACAGGGGGCGCACACTGAAGCTTTCTTT	CASSPGQGAHTEAFF
.	TRBV18	TRBJ1-2	.	TGTGCCAGCTCACCAGGGGGCAGCTATGGCTACACCTTC	CASSPGGSYGYTF
.	TRBV19	TRBJ1-3	few	TGTGCCAGTAGCATATTACAGAGCTCTGGAAACACCATATATTTT	CASSILQSSGNTIYF
TRBD1	TRBV6-2/TRBV6-3	TRBJ1-1	.	TGTGCCAGCAGTTACCCATACAGGGGGCTGTCACGAACCGAAGCTTTCTTT	CASSYPYRGLSRTEAFF
TRBD2	TRBV11-1	TRBJ2-1	.	TGTGCCAGCAGCTTAGCGCTTGCGGGGGGGCGGGTTGAGCAGTTCTTC	CASSLALAGGRVEQFF